The 12 T cell receptor beta chains presented below share a single source sample, sequenced in a study of T cells in Graves' hyperthyroidism and ophthalmopathy. Amplified regions were TCR beta CDR3 sequences from RNA transcripts. A first-round RT-PCR of the TCR CDR3 used the HTBI primer set. From the multiplex PCR reads, TCRdb called clonotypes with MiXCR, one entry per CDR3 protein. Of approximately 500,000 distinct CDR3 sequences in the sample, about 45% were seen once. The sample was peripheral blood or thyroid tissue (not recorded which). Every receptor here comes from a woman between 18 and 29 years old with Graves' hyperthyroidism.

The chain is built from TRBV7-2 and TRBJ2-7, with D possibly called TRBD1 or TRBD2 (7 bases each). Germline V lookup: CDR1 SGHTA, CDR2 FQGNSA. The CDR3 is made up of 15 amino acids. Trimming took 1 base from V and 6 from J, leaving 16 bases between them. The CDR3 protein is CASSLEGGGGREQYF. DNA of the CDR3: TGTGCCAGCAGCTTAGAAGGGGGAGGGGGCCGCGAGCAGTACTTC. The full variable domain, rest sourced from reference TRBV7-2 and TRBJ2-7, is GAGVSQSPSNKVTEKGKDVELRCDPISGHTALYWYRQSLGQGLEFLIYFQGNSAPDKSGLPSDRFSAERTGGSVSTLTIQRTQQEDSAVYLCASSLEGGGGREQYFGPGTRLTVT.

The CDR3 nucleotides read TGTGCCAGCAGTCGACTAGTACCCGAGCAGTACTTC. It yields the protein CASSRLVPEQYF. This sequence joins TRBV7-6 and TRBJ2-7; TRBD2 might be the D (6 bases). CDR1 is SGHVS and CDR2 is FNYEAQ in the germline V gene. The V end was cut by 6 bases, the J end by 6 bases, with 12 bases between. This CDR3 has 12 residues.

Worth noting for this clonotype: This may come from a read error, since a much larger clone is one base off. V gene TRBV12-5 combines with J gene TRBJ2-5; TRBD2 aligns across 9 bases. Germline CDR1 and CDR2: LGHNT and FRNRAP. With V trimmed by 9 bases and J by 1 base, 9 bases remained unmatched. This CDR3 is built from 15 residues. The CDR3: CARGLGLATQETQYF. The CDR3 DNA is TGTGCTAGAGGCCTCGGACTAGCGACCCAAGAGACCCAGTACTTC.

The genes are TRBV7-3 and TRBJ1-5, with TRBD1 identical over 10 bases. V lost 0 bases, J lost 7 bases, and 12 bases stayed unmatched. The CDR3 covers 18 residues. CDR1 and CDR2 from the germline V gene are SGHTA and FQGTGA. The CDR3 loop is CASSLTRDRGSYEQPQHF. CDR3 DNA sequence: TGTGCCAGCAGCTTAACCCGGGACAGGGGATCCTACGAGCAGCCCCAGCATTTT.

The chain links TRBV6-5 to TRBJ2-6, with D perhaps matching TRBD1 or TRBD2 (6 bases each). V was trimmed by 5 bases and J by 4 bases, leaving 18 bases between them. Germline loops: CDR1 MNHEY, CDR2 SVGAGI. The CDR3 totals 17 residues. The CDR3 loop is CASSGGSKGGGANVLTF. In DNA form, the CDR3 reads TGTGCCAGCAGTGGCGGCAGCAAAGGGGGGGGGGCCAACGTCCTGACTTTC.

In regard to this clonotype: This is likely a read error, given that the CDR3 carries no conserved phenylalanine or tryptophan at its end. The DNA is left out, because the CDR3 cannot be placed on it with certainty; the CDR3 is given as TCRdb lists it. The CDR3 reads CASSRTTGGRIS. V and J are TRBV11-2 and TRBJ2-2; no DNA check was done on the table's D call, TRBD1. Germline V gene sequence: CDR1 SGHAT, CDR2 FQNNGV. The length of the CDR3 is 12 amino acids, counting both ends.

At least ten counts were recorded for this clonotype. The chain couples TRBV20-1 to TRBJ1-4, with 7 bases fitting TRBD1. V gave up 0 bases and J gave up 7 bases; unmatched junction bases: 5. CDR3 size: 14 residues. The germline V gene encodes CDR1 DFQATT and CDR2 SNEGSKA (reference sequence). Written as DNA, the CDR3 is TGCAGTGCTAGAGACGACAGGGCGGGTGAAAAACTGTTTTTT. It is translated as CSARDDRAGEKLFF.

This clonotype was counted at least ten times. CDR3: CASSAWTGGYGYTF. The CDR3 DNA reads TGTGCCAGCAGCGCATGGACAGGGGGCTATGGCTACACCTTC. The chain combines TRBV5-6 with TRBJ1-2, with TRBD1 matching 10 bases. The CDR3 covers 14 residues. Germline loops: CDR1 SGHDT, CDR2 YYEEEE. V lost 4 bases, J lost 4 bases, and 4 bases stayed unmatched. Drawing the rest from reference TRBV5-6 and TRBJ1-2, the complete variable domain is DAGVTQSPTHLIKTRGQQVTLRCSPKSGHDTVSWYQQALGQGPQFIFQYYEEEERQRGNFPDRFSGHQFPNYSSELNVNALLLGDSALYLCASSAWTGGYGYTFGSGTRLTVV.

The CDR3 here is CSVGDRGTETQYF. In DNA, the CDR3 is TGCAGCGTGGGGGACAGGGGGACGGAGACCCAGTACTTC. The chain has TRBV29-1 and TRBJ2-5; the match to TRBD1 covers 11 bases. Germline values: CDR1 SQVTM, CDR2 ANQGSEA. The length of the CDR3 is 13 residues. The ends lost 6 bases at V and 5 bases at J; junction bases unmatched: 5.

This clonotype occurred a few times. The chain has TRBV27 and TRBJ1-6, with 8 nucleotides matching TRBD1. This CDR3 contains 16 residues. Trimming removed 6 bases from V and 10 bases from J; junction bases left unmatched: 14. The germline CDR1 and CDR2 sequences are MNHEY and SMNVEV (reference sequence). Written as DNA, the CDR3 is TGTGCCAGCAGCAGAGAACCGGGACAGGTGGGGTCACCCCTCCACTTT. It translates to CASSREPGQVGSPLHF.

In this sample, this clonotype turned up a few times. This rearrangement joins TRBV27 to TRBJ2-7; TRBD2 aligns across 10 bases. The CDR3 runs 15 residues. V shed 3 bases and J 1 base; nucleotides not matched to a gene: 3. The germline V gene encodes CDR1 MNHEY and CDR2 SMNVEV (reference sequence). The CDR3 region has the DNA TGTGCCAGCAGTTTGACTAGCGGGCCTTCCTACGAGCAGTACTTC. It yields the protein CASSLTSGPSYEQYF.

This chain uses TRBV29-1 with TRBJ2-5; 8 bases are shared with TRBD1. Germline CDR1 and CDR2: SQVTM and ANQGSEA. With V trimmed by 6 bases and J by 5 bases, 11 bases remained unmatched. The CDR3 sequence is 14 residues long. CDR3 nucleotide sequence: TGCAGCGTGGCCCGGACAGGGACAGGTGAGACCCAGTACTTC. This sequence encodes CSVARTGTGETQYF. The full variable domain, completed using reference TRBV29-1 and TRBJ2-5, is SAVISQKPSRDICQRGTSLTIQCQVDSQVTMMFWYRQQPGQSLTLIATANQGSEATYESGFVIDKFPISRPNLTFSTLTVSNMSPEDSSIYLCSVARTGTGETQYFGPGTRLLVL.